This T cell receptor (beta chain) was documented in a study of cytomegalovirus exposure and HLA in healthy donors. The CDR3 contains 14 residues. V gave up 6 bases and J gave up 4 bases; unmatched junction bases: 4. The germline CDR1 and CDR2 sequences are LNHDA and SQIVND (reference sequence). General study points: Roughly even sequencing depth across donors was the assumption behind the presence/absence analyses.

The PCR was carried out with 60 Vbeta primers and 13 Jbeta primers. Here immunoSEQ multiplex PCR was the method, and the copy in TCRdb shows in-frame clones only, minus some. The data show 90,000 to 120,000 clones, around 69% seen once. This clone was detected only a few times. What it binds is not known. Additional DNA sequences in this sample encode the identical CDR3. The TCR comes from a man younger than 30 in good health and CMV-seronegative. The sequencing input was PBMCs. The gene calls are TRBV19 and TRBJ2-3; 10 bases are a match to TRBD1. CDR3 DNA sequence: TGTGCCAGTAGAAGGACAGGGGGACCAGATACGCAGTATTTT. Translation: CASRRTGGPDTQYF.